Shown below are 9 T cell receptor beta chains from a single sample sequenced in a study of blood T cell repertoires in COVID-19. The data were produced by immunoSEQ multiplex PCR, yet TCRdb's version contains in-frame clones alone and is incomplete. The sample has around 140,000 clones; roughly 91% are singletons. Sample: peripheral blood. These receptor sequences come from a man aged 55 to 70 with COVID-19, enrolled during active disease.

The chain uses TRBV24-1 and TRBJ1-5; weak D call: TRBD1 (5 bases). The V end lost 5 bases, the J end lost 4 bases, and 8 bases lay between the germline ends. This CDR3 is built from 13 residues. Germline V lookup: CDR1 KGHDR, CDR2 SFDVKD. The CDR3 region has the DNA TGTGCCACCAGTGTGTCAGGGAATCAGCCCCAGCATTTT. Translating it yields CATSVSGNQPQHF.

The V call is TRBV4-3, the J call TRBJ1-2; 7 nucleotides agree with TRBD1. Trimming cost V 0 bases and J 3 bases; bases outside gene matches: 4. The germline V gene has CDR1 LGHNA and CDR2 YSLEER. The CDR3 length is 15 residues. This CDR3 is CASSQDVGTDYGYTF. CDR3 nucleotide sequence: TGCGCCAGCAGCCAAGATGTGGGGACAGACTATGGCTACACCTTC.

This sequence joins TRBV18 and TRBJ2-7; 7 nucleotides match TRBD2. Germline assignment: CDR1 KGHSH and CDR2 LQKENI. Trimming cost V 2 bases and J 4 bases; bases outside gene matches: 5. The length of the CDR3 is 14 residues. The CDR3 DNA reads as TGTGCCAGCTCACCAGGGAGCGGGGTTTACGAGCAGTACTTC. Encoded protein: CASSPGSGVYEQYF.

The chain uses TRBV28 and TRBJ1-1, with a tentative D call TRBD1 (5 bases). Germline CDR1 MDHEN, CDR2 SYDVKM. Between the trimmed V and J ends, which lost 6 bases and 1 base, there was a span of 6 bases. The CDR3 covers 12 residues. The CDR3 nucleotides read TGTGCCAGCAGGACAGCGAACACTGAAGCTTTCTTT. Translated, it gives CASRTANTEAFF.

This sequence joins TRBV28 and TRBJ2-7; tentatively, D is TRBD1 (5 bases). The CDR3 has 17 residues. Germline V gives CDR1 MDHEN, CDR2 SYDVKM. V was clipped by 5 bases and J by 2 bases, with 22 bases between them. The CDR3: CASSSLGRAVTPYEQYF. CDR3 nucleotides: TGTGCCAGCAGTAGCCTCGGCAGGGCCGTTACACCCTACGAGCAGTACTTC.

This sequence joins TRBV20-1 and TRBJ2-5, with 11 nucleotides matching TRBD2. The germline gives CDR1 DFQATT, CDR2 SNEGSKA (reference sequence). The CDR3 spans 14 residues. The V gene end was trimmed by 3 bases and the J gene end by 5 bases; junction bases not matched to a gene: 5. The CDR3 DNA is TGCAGTGCTAGTTATAGCGGGGGGGTTGAGACCCAGTACTTC. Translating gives CSASYSGGVETQYF.

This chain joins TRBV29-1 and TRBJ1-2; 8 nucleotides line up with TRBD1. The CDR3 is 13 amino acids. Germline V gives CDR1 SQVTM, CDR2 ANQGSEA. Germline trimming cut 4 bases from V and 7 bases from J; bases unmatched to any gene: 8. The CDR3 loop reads CSVVRQGAGGYTF. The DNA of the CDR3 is TGCAGCGTTGTACGGCAGGGGGCTGGTGGCTACACCTTC.

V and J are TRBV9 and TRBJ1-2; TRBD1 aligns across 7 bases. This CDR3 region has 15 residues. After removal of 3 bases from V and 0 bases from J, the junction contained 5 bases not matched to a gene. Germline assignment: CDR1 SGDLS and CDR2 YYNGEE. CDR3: CASSAGTVANYGYTF. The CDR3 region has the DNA TGTGCCAGCAGCGCCGGGACAGTCGCTAACTATGGCTACACCTTC.

The chain's CDR3 is CASSLGQSGQETQYF. CDR3 nucleotides: TGTGCCAGCAGCTTGGGGCAATCAGGCCAAGAGACCCAGTACTTC. The rearrangement uses TRBV5-4 and TRBJ2-5; D gene uncertain. CDR1 and CDR2 (germline): SGHNT, YYREEE (reference sequence). This CDR3 spans 15 amino acids. Trimming shortened V by 0 bases and J by 1 base, and 10 bases separated the two germline ends.